One T cell receptor (beta chain) is described in this entry. These data originate in a study of shared clonotypes between healthy human individuals. Sequencing used immunoSEQ multiplex PCR; TCRdb keeps in-frame clones, though not all of them. The sample has 150,000 to 200,000 clones; roughly 70% are singletons. Sequenced material: memory CD4+ T cells sorted from blood. The sample's subset: CD45RA-negative fraction. The TCR was taken from a young man in good health.

The DNA for the CDR3 is TGTGCCAGCAGCCGCAGACTAGCGGGAGACACCGGGGAGCTGTTTTTT. Protein: CASSRRLAGDTGELFF. The rearrangement uses TRBV7-8 and TRBJ2-2; 12 nucleotides align to TRBD2. V lost 5 bases and J lost 3; bases outside the gene matches: 4. This CDR3 contains 16 residues. In germline, CDR1 is SGHVS, CDR2 FQNEAQ.